The rows below give T cell receptor beta chains drawn from one sample of a study of PD-L1 blockade in urothelial cancer. Method: immunoSEQ multiplex PCR; TCRdb's copy keeps in-frame clones and lacks some. Of 65,000 to 85,000 clones listed, approximately 90% are singletons. Sequences were derived from PBMCs, sampled around atezolizumab (anti-PD-L1) treatment. The receptors shown here come from a woman older than 75 with urothelial cancer. Each CDR3 is given with its conserved first and last residue. A D gene is named only where the DNA matches it firmly. Only part of the rows carry a size: once, few, many, or a class if the clone is expanded.

V gene	D gene	J gene	clone size	CDR3 length	CDR3 protein	CDR3 DNA
TRBV19	TRBD1	TRBJ1-1	NA	16	CASSSRTGSMNTEAFF	TGTGCCAGTAGTTCCCGGACAGGATCCATGAACACTGAAGCTTTCTTT
TRBV10-3	TRBD1	TRBJ2-7	NA	14	CAISPGTGGYEQYF	TGTGCCATCAGTCCCGGGACAGGGGGTTACGAGCAGTACTTC
TRBV14	NA	TRBJ1-1	NA	14	CASSHRGPNTEAFF	TGTGCCAGCAGCCATAGGGGCCCTAACACTGAAGCTTTCTTT
TRBV28	NA	TRBJ2-7	NA	12	CASSTTRHEQYF	TGTGCCAGCAGTACTACACGGCACGAGCAGTACTTC
TRBV6-6	TRBD1	TRBJ1-2	many	15	CASSDSGGQSYGYTF	TGTGCCAGCAGTGACTCTGGGGGACAGTCCTATGGCTACACCTTC
TRBV6-4	NA	TRBJ2-2	NA	14	CASSVAANTGELFF	TGTGCCAGCAGTGTGGCAGCGAACACCGGGGAGCTGTTTTTT
TRBV15	NA	TRBJ2-4	NA	19	CATSRDGDRGTLAKNIQYF	TGTGCCACCAGCAGAGATGGGGACAGAGGGACTTTAGCCAAAAACATTCAGTACTTC
TRBV6-5	TRBD1	TRBJ1-2	NA	13	CASTGTGAGGYTF	TGTGCCAGCACCGGGACAGGGGCGGGTGGCTACACCTTC
TRBV27	TRBD1	TRBJ2-2	NA	15	CASSKQGGNTGELFF	TGTGCCAGCAGTAAACAGGGGGGTAACACCGGGGAGCTGTTTTTT
TRBV10-1	NA	TRBJ2-1	NA	11	CASRVRDEQFF	TGCGCCAGCAGGGTACGGGATGAGCAGTTCTTC
TRBV9	NA	TRBJ2-1	NA	15	CASSVGEGSYNEQFF	TGTGCCAGCAGCGTAGGAGAGGGCTCCTACAATGAGCAGTTCTTC
TRBV2	TRBD1	TRBJ1-1	once	14	CASIPDRANTEAFF	TGTGCCAGCATCCCGGACAGGGCCAACACTGAAGCTTTCTTT
TRBV9	TRBD2	TRBJ2-1	NA	11	CASSLAGEQFF	TGTGCCAGCAGCCTAGCGGGGGAGCAGTTCTTC
TRBV14	NA	TRBJ2-7	NA	15	CASKANPGPAGEQYF	TGTGCCAGCAAAGCGAATCCGGGACCAGCGGGCGAGCAGTACTTC
TRBV28	TRBD1	TRBJ2-2	few	15	CASSLYRGITGELFF	TGTGCCAGCAGTTTATACAGGGGTATTACCGGGGAGCTGTTTTTT
TRBV6-1	NA	TRBJ1-1	few	14	CASSFEYRATEAFF	TGTGCCAGCAGTTTTGAATACAGGGCCACTGAAGCTTTCTTT
TRBV19	NA	TRBJ1-1	NA	13	CASSQQTNTEAFF	TGTGCCAGTAGTCAACAGACCAACACTGAAGCTTTCTTT
TRBV7-9	TRBD1	TRBJ1-3	NA	15	CASSAPGGSGNTIYF	TGTGCCAGCAGCGCCCCAGGGGGCTCGGGAAACACCATATATTTT
TRBV28	NA	TRBJ1-5	once	13	CASSLEGRQPQHF	TGTGCCAGCAGTTTAGAGGGCAGGCAGCCCCAGCATTTT
TRBV9	TRBD1	TRBJ1-4	NA	17	CASSVGDRGTTNEKLFF	TGTGCCAGCAGCGTAGGGGACAGGGGAACAACTAATGAAAAACTGTTTTTT
TRBV15	NA	TRBJ2-7	NA	14	CATSRDQAGYEQYF	TGTGCCACCAGCAGAGATCAGGCGGGATACGAGCAGTACTTC
TRBV5-1	NA	TRBJ1-2	NA	15	CASSLLPGTRDGYTF	TGCGCCAGCAGTCTCCTACCCGGGACAAGGGATGGCTACACCTTC
TRBV4-1	NA	TRBJ1-1	NA	14	CASSQTGFGTEAFF	TGCGCCAGCAGCCAAACAGGGTTTGGCACTGAAGCTTTCTTT
TRBV19	NA	TRBJ2-5	NA	13	CASSRGDEETQYF	TGTGCCAGTAGTCGGGGTGATGAAGAGACCCAGTACTTC
TRBV9	TRBD2	TRBJ2-1	NA	17	CASSVALTSAGYNEQFF	TGTGCCAGCAGCGTAGCCCTAACTAGCGCGGGGTACAATGAGCAGTTCTTC
TRBV18	NA	TRBJ2-6	NA	15	CASSLRSSGANVLTF	TGTGCCAGCTCACTCCGGTCCTCTGGGGCCAACGTCCTGACTTTC
TRBV30	TRBD2	TRBJ2-1	NA	17	CAWSGLAGGGSYNEQFF	TGTGCCTGGAGTGGACTAGCGGGAGGTGGTTCCTACAATGAGCAGTTCTTC
TRBV27	TRBD1	TRBJ2-3	NA	15	CASSSRQGASDTQYF	TGTGCCAGCAGTTCTCGACAGGGGGCGTCGGATACGCAGTATTTT
TRBV7-9	TRBD2	TRBJ2-1	once	12	CASSYLAGVKFF	TGTGCCAGCAGTTATTTAGCGGGAGTAAAGTTCTTC
TRBV27	NA	TRBJ2-1	once	16	CASGRGGGRFYNEQFF	TGTGCCAGCGGGAGGGGGGGAGGGCGTTTTTACAATGAGCAGTTCTTC
TRBV2	NA	TRBJ1-2	NA	15	CASRKGDTPNYGYTF	TGTGCCAGCAGGAAGGGGGACACCCCTAACTATGGCTACACCTTC
TRBV7-9	TRBD2	TRBJ2-1	NA	16	CASSHTSGRTYNEQFF	TGTGCCAGCAGCCATACTAGCGGGAGGACCTACAATGAGCAGTTCTTC
TRBV7-9	NA	TRBJ1-4	NA	15	CASSLDLGAGEKLFF	TGTGCCAGCAGCTTAGACTTGGGGGCCGGTGAAAAACTGTTTTTT
TRBV14	NA	TRBJ1-1	NA	14	CASSQDLTGTEAFF	TGTGCCAGCAGCCAAGATCTAACGGGTACTGAAGCTTTCTTT
TRBV7-6	NA	TRBJ1-1	NA	14	CASSSGTAKTEAFF	TGTGCCAGCAGCTCTGGAACAGCAAAAACTGAAGCTTTCTTT
TRBV4-1	TRBD1	TRBJ2-1	NA	15	CASSHLGQGSNEQFF	TGCGCCAGCAGCCACCTCGGACAGGGATCCAATGAGCAGTTCTTC
TRBV5-4	NA	TRBJ1-1	NA	14	CASSFEGVERSAFF	TGTGCCAGCAGCTTTGAAGGAGTGGAGCGGTCGGCTTTCTTT
TRBV29-1	NA	TRBJ2-1	NA	14	CSARDPITYNEQFF	TGCAGCGCGCGGGACCCGATTACCTACAATGAGCAGTTCTTC
TRBV19	TRBD1	TRBJ1-5	NA	15	CASSIGQGGVQPQHF	TGTGCCAGTAGTATAGGACAGGGCGGGGTCCAGCCCCAGCATTTT
TRBV5-1	TRBD2	TRBJ2-1	NA	14	CASSSGGQAGEQFF	TGCGCCAGCAGCTCGGGAGGCCAAGCGGGTGAGCAGTTCTTC
TRBV19	TRBD1	TRBJ1-1	once	14	CASGTGSGNTEAFF	TGTGCCAGTGGGACAGGGTCTGGGAACACTGAAGCTTTCTTT
TRBV28	TRBD1	TRBJ2-7	NA	15	CASSSTQGAIYEQYF	TGTGCCAGCAGTTCCACCCAGGGGGCTATCTACGAGCAGTACTTC
TRBV6-1	NA	TRBJ1-1	NA	15	CASSEAWGPNTEAFF	TGTGCCAGCAGTGAAGCGTGGGGCCCGAACACTGAAGCTTTCTTT
TRBV6-1	TRBD1	TRBJ2-7	NA	13	CASSEAGQNEQYF	TGTGCCAGCAGTGAAGCGGGACAGAACGAGCAGTACTTC
TRBV28	NA	TRBJ1-5	NA	13	CASSIFGDQPQHF	TGTGCCAGCAGCATTTTCGGGGATCAGCCCCAGCATTTT
TRBV27	NA	TRBJ2-2	NA	13	CASSPIGTGELFF	TGTGCCAGCAGCCCCATCGGTACCGGGGAGCTGTTTTTT
TRBV5-1	TRBD1	TRBJ2-7	NA	15	CASSLGQGAYYEQYF	TGCGCCAGCAGCCTAGGACAGGGGGCTTACTACGAGCAGTACTTC